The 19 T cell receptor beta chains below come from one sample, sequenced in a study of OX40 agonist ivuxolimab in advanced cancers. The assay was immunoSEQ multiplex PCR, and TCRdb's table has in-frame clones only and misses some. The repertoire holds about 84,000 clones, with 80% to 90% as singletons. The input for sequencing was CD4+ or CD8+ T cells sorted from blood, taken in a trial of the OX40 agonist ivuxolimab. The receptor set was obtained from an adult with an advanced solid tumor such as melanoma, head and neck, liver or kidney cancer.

The CDR3 coding sequence is TGTGCCAGCAGCTTAGGCAGCACTAGCACAGATACGCAGTATTTT. Protein: CASSLGSTSTDTQYF. The chain couples TRBV7-9 to TRBJ2-3, with no clear D. With 1 base removed from V and 0 bases from J, the gap between germline ends came to 8 bases. Germline CDR1 and CDR2: SEHNR and FQNEAQ (reference sequence). This CDR3 comprises 15 residues.

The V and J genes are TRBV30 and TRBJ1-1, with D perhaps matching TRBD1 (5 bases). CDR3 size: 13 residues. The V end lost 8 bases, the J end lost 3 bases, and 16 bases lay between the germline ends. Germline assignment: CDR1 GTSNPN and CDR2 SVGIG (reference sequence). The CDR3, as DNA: TGTGCCGGAATGACTGGGGGGGACACTGAAGCTTTCTTT. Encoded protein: CAGMTGGDTEAFF.

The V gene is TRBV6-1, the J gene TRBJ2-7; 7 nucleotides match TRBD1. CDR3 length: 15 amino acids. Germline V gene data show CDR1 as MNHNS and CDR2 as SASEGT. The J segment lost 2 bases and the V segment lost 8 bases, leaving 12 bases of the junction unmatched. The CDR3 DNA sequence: TGTGCCAGCCTACTGACCGGGACAGAACCCTACGAGCAGTACGTC. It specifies CASLLTGTEPYEQYV.

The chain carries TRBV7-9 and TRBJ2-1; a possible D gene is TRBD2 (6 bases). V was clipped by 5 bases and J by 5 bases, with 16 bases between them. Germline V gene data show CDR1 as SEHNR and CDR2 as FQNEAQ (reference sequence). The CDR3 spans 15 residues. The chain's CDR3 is CASSVGVADNNEQFF. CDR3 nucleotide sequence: TGTGCCAGCAGCGTCGGGGTAGCGGACAACAATGAGCAGTTCTTC. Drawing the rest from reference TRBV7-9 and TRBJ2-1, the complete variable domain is DTGVSQNPRHKITKRGQNVTFRCDPISEHNRLYWYRQTLGQGPEFLTYFQNEAQLEKSRLLSDRFSAERPKGSFSTLEIQRTEQGDSAMYLCASSVGVADNNEQFFGPGTRLTVL.

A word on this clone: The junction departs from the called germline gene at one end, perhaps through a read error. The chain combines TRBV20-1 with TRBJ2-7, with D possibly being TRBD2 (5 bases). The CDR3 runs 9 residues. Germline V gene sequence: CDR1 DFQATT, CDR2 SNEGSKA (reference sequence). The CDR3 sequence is CSAGATRSF. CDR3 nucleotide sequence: TGCAGCGCGGGCGCTACCCGTAGCTTC.

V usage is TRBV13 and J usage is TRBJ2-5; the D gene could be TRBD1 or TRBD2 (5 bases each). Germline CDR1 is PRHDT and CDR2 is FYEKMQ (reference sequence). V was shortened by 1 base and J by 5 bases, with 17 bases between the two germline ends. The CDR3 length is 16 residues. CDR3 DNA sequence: TGTGCCAGCAGCTTAGCGGGTGCCGAATGGGGGGAGACCCAGTACTTC. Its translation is CASSLAGAEWGETQYF.

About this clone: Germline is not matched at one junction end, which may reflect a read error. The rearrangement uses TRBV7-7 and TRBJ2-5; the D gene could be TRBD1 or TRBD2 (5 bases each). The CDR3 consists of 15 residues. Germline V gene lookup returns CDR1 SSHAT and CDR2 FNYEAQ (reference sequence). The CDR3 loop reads CASSLGTAQVETQYF. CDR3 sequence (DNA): TGTGCTAGCAGCTTAGGGACCGCCCAGGTGGAGACCCAGTACTTC.

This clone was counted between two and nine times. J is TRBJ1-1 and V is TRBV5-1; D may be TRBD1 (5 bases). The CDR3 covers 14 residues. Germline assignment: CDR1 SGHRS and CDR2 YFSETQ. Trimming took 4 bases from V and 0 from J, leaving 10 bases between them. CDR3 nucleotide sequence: TGCGCCAGCAGCACGCAGGGCCTGAACACTGAAGCTTTCTTT. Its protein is CASSTQGLNTEAFF.

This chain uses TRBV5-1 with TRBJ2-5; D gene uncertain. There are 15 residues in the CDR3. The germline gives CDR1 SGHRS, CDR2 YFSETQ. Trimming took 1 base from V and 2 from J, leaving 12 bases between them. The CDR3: CASSLYQATQETQYF. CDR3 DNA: TGCGCCAGCAGCTTGTACCAGGCTACTCAAGAGACCCAGTACTTC.

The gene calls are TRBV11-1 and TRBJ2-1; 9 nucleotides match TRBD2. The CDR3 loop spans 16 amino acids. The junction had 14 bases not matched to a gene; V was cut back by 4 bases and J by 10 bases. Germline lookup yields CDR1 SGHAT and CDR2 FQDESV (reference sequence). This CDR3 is CASSSGGGAIKREQFF. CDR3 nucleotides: TGTGCCAGCAGCTCGGGCGGGGGGGCCATTAAGAGGGAGCAGTTCTTC.

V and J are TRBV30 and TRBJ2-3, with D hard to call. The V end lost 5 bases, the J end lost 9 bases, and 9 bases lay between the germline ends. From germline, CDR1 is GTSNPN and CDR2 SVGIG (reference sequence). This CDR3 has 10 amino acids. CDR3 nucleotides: TGTGCCTGGGGCCCCTACACGCAGTATTTT. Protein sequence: CAWGPYTQYF. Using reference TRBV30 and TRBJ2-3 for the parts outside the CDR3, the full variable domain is SQTIHQWPATLVQPVGSPLSLECTVEGTSNPNLYWYRQAAGRGLQLLFYSVGIGQISSEVPQNLSASRPQDRQFILSSKKLLLSDSGFYLCAWGPYTQYFGPGTRLTVL.

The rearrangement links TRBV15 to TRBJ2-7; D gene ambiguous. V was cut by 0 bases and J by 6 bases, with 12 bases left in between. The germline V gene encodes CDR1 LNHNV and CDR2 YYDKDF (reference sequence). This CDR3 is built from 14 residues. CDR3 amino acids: CATSRDRGLGEQYV. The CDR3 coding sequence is TGTGCCACCAGCAGAGATCGAGGCTTGGGCGAGCAGTACGTC.

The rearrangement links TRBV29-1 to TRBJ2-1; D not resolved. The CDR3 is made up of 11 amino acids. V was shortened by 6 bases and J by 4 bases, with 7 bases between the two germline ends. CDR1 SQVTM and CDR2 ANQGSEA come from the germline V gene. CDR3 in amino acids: CSVTDYNEQFF. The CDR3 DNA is TGCAGCGTAACAGATTACAATGAGCAGTTCTTC.

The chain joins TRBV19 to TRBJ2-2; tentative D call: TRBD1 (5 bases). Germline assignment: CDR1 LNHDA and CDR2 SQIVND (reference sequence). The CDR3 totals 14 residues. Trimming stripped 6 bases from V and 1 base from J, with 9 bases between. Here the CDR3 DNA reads TGTGCCAGTAGCCAGGGTAGGAACACCGGGGAGCTGTTTTTT. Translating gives CASSQGRNTGELFF. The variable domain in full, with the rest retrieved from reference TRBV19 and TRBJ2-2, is DGGITQSPKYLFRKEGQNVTLSCEQNLNHDAMYWYRQDPGQGLRLIYYSQIVNDFQKGDIAEGYSVSREKKESFPLTVTSAQKNPTAFYLCASSQGRNTGELFFGEGSRLTVL.

CDR3 coding DNA: TGTGCCAGCAGTCTTAAAACGTTAGCCAAAAACATTCAGTACTTC. Protein product: CASSLKTLAKNIQYF. The genes are TRBV2 and TRBJ2-4; D is ambiguous. The CDR3 has 15 residues. The V end lost 5 bases, the J end lost 0 bases, and 11 bases lay between the germline ends. Germline V lookup: CDR1 SNHLY, CDR2 FYNNEI.

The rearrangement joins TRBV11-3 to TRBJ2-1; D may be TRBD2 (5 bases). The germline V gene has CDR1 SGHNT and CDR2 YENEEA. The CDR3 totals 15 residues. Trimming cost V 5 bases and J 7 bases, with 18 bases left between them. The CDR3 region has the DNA TGTGCCAGCAGCCCCCGGTATGAGAGGGTGAATGAGCAGTTCTTC. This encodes CASSPRYERVNEQFF.

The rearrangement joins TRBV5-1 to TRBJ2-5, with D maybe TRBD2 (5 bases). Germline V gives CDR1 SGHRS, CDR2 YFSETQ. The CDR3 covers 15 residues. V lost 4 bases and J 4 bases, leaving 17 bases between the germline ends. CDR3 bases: TGCGCCAGCAGCCTGGGTGACTCCCGGGGAGAGACCCAGTACTTC. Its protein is CASSLGDSRGETQYF.

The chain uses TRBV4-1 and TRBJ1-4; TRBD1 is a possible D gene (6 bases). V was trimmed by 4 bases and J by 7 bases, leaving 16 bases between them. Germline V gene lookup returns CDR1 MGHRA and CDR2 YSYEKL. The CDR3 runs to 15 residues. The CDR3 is CASSRAGAEGEKLFF. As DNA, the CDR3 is TGCGCCAGCAGCCGAGCGGGGGCGGAGGGTGAAAAACTGTTTTTT.

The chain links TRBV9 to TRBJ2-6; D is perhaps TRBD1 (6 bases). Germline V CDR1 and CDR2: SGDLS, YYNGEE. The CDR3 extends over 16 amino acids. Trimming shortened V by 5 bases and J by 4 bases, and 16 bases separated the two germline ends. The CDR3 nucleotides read TGTGCCAGCAGTTTTCACAGGGTGTCCGGGGCCAACGTCCTGACTTTC. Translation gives CASSFHRVSGANVLTF.